These 25 T cell receptor beta chains came from one sample sequenced in a study of cytomegalovirus exposure and HLA in healthy donors. Researchers ran the PCR with 60 Vbeta and 13 Jbeta primers. Assay used: immunoSEQ multiplex PCR; TCRdb lists only in-frame clones, some missing. The table has about 180,000 clones, roughly 80% seen once. The sample was PBMCs. These receptors all stem from a man aged 18 to 30 in good health and CMV-seronegative.

This chain links TRBV19 with TRBJ1-2; D possibly corresponds to TRBD1 (5 bases). This CDR3 spans 14 amino acids. The germline gives CDR1 LNHDA, CDR2 SQIVND (reference sequence). Between the trimmed V and J ends, which lost 5 bases and 4 bases, there was a span of 14 bases. CDR3 nucleotides: TGTGCCAGTAGTTCCATCGGGGGTAGCTATGGCTACACCTTC. This codes for CASSSIGGSYGYTF.

The V call is TRBV19, the J call TRBJ1-4; D might be TRBD1 (5 bases). The CDR3 has 15 amino acids. Looked up from germline, CDR1 is LNHDA and CDR2 is SQIVND (reference sequence). Trimming shortened V by 5 bases and J by 5 bases, and 15 bases separated the two germline ends. CDR3: CASSFLTARNEKLFF. The CDR3 region has the DNA TGTGCCAGTAGTTTCCTGACAGCAAGAAATGAAAAACTGTTTTTT.

This chain joins TRBV15 and TRBJ1-4; 9 bases align to TRBD1. The CDR3 is 15 residues long. Per germline, CDR1 LNHNV and CDR2 YYDKDF (reference sequence). The V and J ends lost 6 bases and 5 bases, in that order; junction bases with no gene match: 7. CDR3 coding DNA: TGTGCCACCAGACCCCCCGGGACAGGGAATGAAAAACTGTTTTTT. It specifies CATRPPGTGNEKLFF.

The genes are TRBV7-6 and TRBJ1-1; no clear D. The V and J ends lost 5 bases and 5 bases respectively, with 12 bases between them. Germline CDR1 SGHVS, CDR2 FNYEAQ. There are 13 residues in the CDR3. The CDR3 nucleotides read TGTGCCAGCAGCGCTGGGAGGTTTACTGAAGCTTTCTTT. Translation gives CASSAGRFTEAFF.

This chain joins TRBV19 and TRBJ1-5; 8 bases map to TRBD1. CDR1 is LNHDA, CDR2 SQIVND, per germline (reference sequence). The CDR3 runs to 14 residues. Trimming cost V 8 bases and J 3 bases; bases outside gene matches: 6. The CDR3, as DNA: TGTGCCAGTTGCTTGGACAGGGTCAATCAGCCCCAGCATTTT. Its translation is CASCLDRVNQPQHF.

This clone was observed a single time. J is TRBJ1-5 and V is TRBV28; D remains ambiguous. Germline lookup yields CDR1 MDHEN and CDR2 SYDVKM. V shed 10 bases and J shed 0 bases, with 7 bases lying between them. This CDR3 has 12 residues. CDR3 residues: CAMGVSNQPQHF. As DNA, the CDR3 is TGTGCCATGGGAGTTAGCAATCAGCCCCAGCATTTT.

The CDR3 spells CASSLTSNYGYTF. Written as DNA, the CDR3 is TGTGCCAGCAGCTTGACATCTAACTATGGCTACACCTTC. V is TRBV9 and J is TRBJ1-2; D remains ambiguous. Trimming cost V 4 bases and J 0 bases, with 7 bases left between them. This CDR3 region has 13 residues. The germline V gene has CDR1 SGDLS and CDR2 YYNGEE.

The chain joins TRBV10-3 to TRBJ2-7; D possibly corresponds to TRBD2 (5 bases). Trimming pared 6 bases from V and 0 bases from J, leaving 18 bases between. This CDR3 is built from 16 residues. CDR1 is ENHRY and CDR2 is SYGVKD in the germline V gene. In DNA, the CDR3 is TGTGCCATCAGCAACCCTCCGGGATCAACCTCCTACGAGCAGTACTTC. Its translation is CAISNPPGSTSYEQYF.

The chain links TRBV19 to TRBJ2-2, with TRBD1 matching 7 bases. The CDR3 consists of 16 residues. Trimming cost V 3 bases and J 7 bases; bases outside gene matches: 11. CDR1 is LNHDA and CDR2 is SQIVND in the germline V gene (reference sequence). The CDR3 loop is CASSMMRTGWDGELFF. In DNA, the CDR3 is TGTGCCAGTAGTATGATGCGGACAGGTTGGGACGGGGAGCTGTTTTTT.

This rearrangement joins TRBV7-3 to TRBJ2-1, with TRBD2 identical over 9 bases. V was pared by 4 bases and J by 7 bases, with 8 bases of the junction left unmatched. CDR3 length: 15 amino acids. Germline V lookup: CDR1 SGHTA, CDR2 FQGTGA. The CDR3 sequence is CASSSGLASLNEQFF. The CDR3 region has the DNA TGTGCCAGCAGCTCCGGACTAGCGAGCCTTAATGAGCAGTTCTTC.

The gene calls are TRBV9 and TRBJ2-5, with a weak D call TRBD2 (5 bases). The CDR3 contains 16 residues. V was pared by 4 bases and J by 2 bases, with 18 bases between. Germline-derived CDR1 and CDR2 are SGDLS and YYNGEE. The CDR3 DNA follows: TGTGCCAGCAGCCCCCGTCCCGGGGTGGGACAAGAGACCCAGTACTTC. This gives the protein CASSPRPGVGQETQYF.

This chain connects TRBV14 to TRBJ1-3; TRBD1 is a possible D gene (6 bases). V lost 3 bases, J lost 0 bases, and 21 bases lay in between. The CDR3 is 19 amino acids. Germline assignment: CDR1 SGHDN and CDR2 FVKESK. CDR3 DNA: TGTGCCAGCAGCCACCAAGCCTTGGACAGTCCGACCTCTGGAAACACCATATATTTT. Amino acid sequence: CASSHQALDSPTSGNTIYF.

The J gene is TRBJ1-4, the V gene TRBV7-8; D not resolved. The V gene's germline CDR1 is SGHVS and CDR2 FQNEAQ. Between the trimmed V and J ends, which lost 6 bases and 8 bases, there was a span of 16 bases. The CDR3 contains 14 residues. As DNA, the CDR3 is TGTGCCAGCAGTCCCGGTGGCTTCGGGGAAAAACTGTTTTTT. This gives the protein CASSPGGFGEKLFF.

The CDR3 region is CAISDPTGRNYGYTF. CDR3 nucleotides: TGTGCCATCAGTGACCCGACAGGGCGGAACTATGGCTACACCTTC. V is TRBV10-3 and J is TRBJ1-2, with TRBD1 identical over 7 bases. Germline CDR1 and CDR2: ENHRY and SYGVKD. This CDR3 has 15 amino acids. V trimming: 3 bases; J trimming: 2 bases; junction bases outside the gene matches: 6.

The genes are TRBV28 and TRBJ2-5; the match to TRBD1 covers 8 bases. The DNA end is more similar to TRBJ2-7, so the J call may be wrong. The CDR3 spans 16 residues. CDR1 is MDHEN and CDR2 is SYDVKM in the germline V gene. The CDR3 sequence is CASSLSEDRDPYEQYF. The CDR3 region has the DNA TGTGCCAGCAGCCTCTCCGAGGACAGGGATCCCTACGAGCAGTACTTC.

The rearrangement joins TRBV14 to TRBJ1-2; 8 positions agree with TRBD1. CDR1 and CDR2 from the germline V gene are SGHDN and FVKESK. The CDR3 consists of 15 residues. V lost 1 base to trimming and J lost 6 bases; unmatched junction nucleotides: 7. The CDR3 DNA follows: TGTGCCAGCAGCCAAGGCAGGGGGCGGTTTAATGGCTACACCTTC. Amino acids: CASSQGRGRFNGYTF.

This clone was seen only a few times. This chain uses TRBV6-1 with TRBJ1-4; 8 nucleotides match TRBD1. This CDR3 is 15 amino acids long. The junction had 10 bases not matched to a gene; V was cut back by 10 bases and J by 3 bases. The V gene's germline CDR1 is MNHNS and CDR2 SASEGT. The CDR3 nucleotides read TGTGCCATAGGGACAGGCGAATCTCCTAATGAAAAACTGTTTTTT. Residues: CAIGTGESPNEKLFF.

The rearrangement uses TRBV28 and TRBJ2-7; tentative D call: TRBD1 (6 bases). Germline CDR1 reads MDHEN; CDR2 reads SYDVKM. V lost 2 bases, J lost 3 bases, and 11 bases lay in between. The CDR3 contains 14 residues. The CDR3 protein is CASSLTGQIYEQYF. The CDR3 bases are TGTGCCAGCAGTTTAACGGGACAAATCTACGAGCAGTACTTC.

The genes are TRBV6-1 and TRBJ2-3; D gene unclear. V was pared by 4 bases and J by 5 bases, with 7 bases between. The V gene's germline CDR1 is MNHNS and CDR2 SASEGT. The length of the CDR3 is 12 residues. The CDR3 reads CASSADRDTQYF. The CDR3, as DNA: TGTGCCAGCAGTGCTGATAGAGATACGCAGTATTTT.

The CDR3 nucleotides read TGCGCCAGCAGTCGCTTATGGCCGGCGGGGGGCTTTACCGGGGAGCTGTTTTTT. This gives the protein CASSRLWPAGGFTGELFF. The chain recombines TRBV10-2 with TRBJ2-2; 8 bases line up with TRBD2. The V and J ends lost 5 bases and 5 bases, in that order; junction bases with no gene match: 16. This CDR3 is built from 18 residues. CDR1 and CDR2 from the germline V gene are WSHSY and SAAADI.

The genes are TRBV6-1 and TRBJ2-7; 7 nucleotides line up with TRBD1. The germline CDR1 and CDR2 sequences are MNHNS and SASEGT. The trim removed 1 base at V and 4 bases at J, leaving 7 bases unmatched. The CDR3 is 15 residues long. CDR3 region: CASSEVEGAQYEQYF. The CDR3 region has the DNA TGTGCCAGCAGTGAAGTCGAGGGGGCTCAATACGAGCAGTACTTC.

V is TRBV27 and J is TRBJ1-5, with D maybe TRBD1 (5 bases). Deletions cut 6 bases from V and 4 bases from J, with 13 bases between. Germline assignment: CDR1 MNHEY and CDR2 SMNVEV (reference sequence). The CDR3 has 14 residues. This CDR3 reads CASRAGRPNQPQHF. The DNA of the CDR3 is TGTGCCAGCAGGGCGGGACGTCCTAATCAGCCCCAGCATTTT.

The chain has TRBV18 and TRBJ2-1; D might be TRBD2 (6 bases). V gave up 8 bases and J gave up 7 bases, with 18 bases separating them. The CDR3 contains 14 residues. CDR1 and CDR2 from the germline V gene are KGHSH and LQKENI. For the CDR3, the DNA is TGTGCCAGCACCCCGCGGGGCAGCCCAAATGAGCAGTTCTTC. Residues: CASTPRGSPNEQFF. Complete variable domain (other parts from reference TRBV18 and TRBJ2-1): NAGVMQNPRHLVRRRGQEARLRCSPMKGHSHVYWYRQLPEEGLKFMVYLQKENIIDESGMPKERFSAEFPKEGPSILRIQQVVRGDSAAYFCASTPRGSPNEQFFGPGTRLTVL.

V usage is TRBV9 and J usage is TRBJ2-2, with 8 positions matching TRBD2. The germline gives CDR1 SGDLS, CDR2 YYNGEE. This CDR3 is built from 18 residues. With V trimmed by 5 bases and J by 4 bases, 16 bases remained unmatched. The CDR3 DNA reads as TGTGCCAGCAGTTATAGAAGGGATCTCGGGACTAGCACCGGGGAGCTGTTTTTT. Translating gives CASSYRRDLGTSTGELFF. The complete variable domain, with remaining parts taken from reference TRBV9 and TRBJ2-2, reads DSGVTQTPKHLITATGQRVTLRCSPRSGDLSVYWYQQSLDQGLQFLIQYYNGEERAKGNILERFSAQQFPDLHSELNLSSLELGDSALYFCASSYRRDLGTSTGELFFGEGSRLTVL.

V and J are TRBV19 and TRBJ1-3; TRBD1 might be the D (5 bases). This CDR3 is 14 amino acids long. The germline gives CDR1 LNHDA, CDR2 SQIVND (reference sequence). V lost 4 bases, J lost 3 bases, and 10 bases lay in between. The DNA for the CDR3 is TGTGCCAGTAGTACAGGGATAGGTGGAAACACCATATATTTT. This sequence encodes CASSTGIGGNTIYF.